Below are 17 T cell receptor beta chains sequenced from a single sample in a study of blood T cell repertoires in COVID-19. Method: immunoSEQ multiplex PCR; TCRdb's copy keeps in-frame clones and lacks some. In the table there are 150,000 or so clones, about four fifths of which are singletons. The material sequenced was PBMCs or T cells enriched from blood (not recorded which). These receptors originate from a woman in her fifties or sixties who had recovered from COVID-19.

The CDR3 DNA reads TGTGCCAGTAGTGAAACCGGGAACACCGGGGAGCTGTTTTTT. It encodes CASSETGNTGELFF. V gene TRBV19 combines with J gene TRBJ2-2; D remains unclear. Germline CDR1 LNHDA, CDR2 SQIVND (reference sequence). Deletions cut 5 bases from V and 1 base from J, with 8 bases between. This CDR3 has 14 amino acids.

The J gene is TRBJ2-7, the V gene TRBV5-1, with 8 bases fitting TRBD1. Germline V gene data show CDR1 as SGHRS and CDR2 as YFSETQ. Unmatched junction bases numbered 8, after V lost 4 bases and J lost 2 bases. The CDR3 covers 15 residues. DNA of the CDR3: TGCGCCAGCAGCCTAAAACAGGGGGGACCCTACGAGCAGTACTTC. This gives the protein CASSLKQGGPYEQYF.

This rearrangement joins TRBV27 to TRBJ1-4, with no clear D. Trimming shortened V by 4 bases and J by 5 bases, and 8 bases separated the two germline ends. The CDR3 is made up of 13 amino acids. Germline V gene data show CDR1 as MNHEY and CDR2 as SMNVEV (reference sequence). The CDR3 DNA follows: TGTGCCAGCAGTTCCCGGGGAAATGAAAAACTGTTTTTT. It translates to CASSSRGNEKLFF. The whole variable domain, filled in from reference TRBV27 and TRBJ1-4, reads EAQVTQNPRYLITVTGKKLTVTCSQNMNHEYMSWYRQDPGLGLRQIYYSMNVEVTDKGDVPEGYKVSRKEKRNFPLILESPSPNQTSLYFCASSSRGNEKLFFGSGTQLSVL.

The V and J genes are TRBV6-4 and TRBJ1-2; no definite D call. V lost 4 bases and J 2 bases, leaving 11 bases between the germline ends. This CDR3 is 14 amino acids long. Germline CDR1 is MRHNA and CDR2 is SNTAGT. The CDR3 reads CASSAAARNYGYTF. The CDR3 nucleotides are TGTGCCAGCAGTGCAGCGGCACGAAACTATGGCTACACCTTC.

The rearrangement links TRBV10-3 to TRBJ1-6, with D unresolved. CDR3 length equals 16 residues. CDR1 ENHRY and CDR2 SYGVKD come from the germline V gene. The V end lost 0 bases, the J end lost 4 bases, and 10 bases lay between the germline ends. CDR3 sequence: CAISESPGKYNSPLHF. CDR3 bases: TGTGCCATCAGTGAGTCCCCAGGAAAATATAATTCACCCCTCCACTTT.

The chain links TRBV3-1 (or the pseudogene TRBV3-2) to TRBJ1-2; 9 nucleotides match TRBD1. Germline V lookup: CDR1 LGHDT, CDR2 YNNKEL (reference sequence). V gave up 4 bases and J gave up 7 bases; unmatched junction bases: 7. The CDR3 spans 14 residues. The CDR3 loop is CASSPTGGKGGYTF. The CDR3 DNA reads as TGTGCCAGCAGCCCCACAGGGGGCAAAGGTGGCTACACCTTC.

The rearrangement links TRBV18 to TRBJ2-2, with TRBD1 matching 9 bases. After removal of 4 bases from V and 3 bases from J, the junction contained 3 bases not matched to a gene. Germline V gene data show CDR1 as KGHSH and CDR2 as LQKENI. The CDR3 has 15 residues. CDR3 DNA: TGTGCCAGCTCACGGGACAGGGCCGACACCGGGGAGCTGTTTTTT. Translation gives CASSRDRADTGELFF.

This sequence joins TRBV15 and TRBJ2-1; 7 bases agree with TRBD1. With V trimmed by 6 bases and J by 2 bases, 7 bases remained unmatched. Germline CDR1 reads LNHNV; CDR2 reads YYDKDF (reference sequence). The CDR3 is 15 amino acids. The CDR3 region is CATRMERGPYNEQFF. CDR3 sequence (DNA): TGTGCCACCAGAATGGAGAGGGGGCCCTACAATGAGCAGTTCTTC.

The chain combines TRBV10-2 with TRBJ2-1; 9 bases are a match to TRBD1. The ends lost 8 bases at V and 8 bases at J; junction bases unmatched: 10. Germline V gives CDR1 WSHSY, CDR2 SAAADI. The CDR3 runs to 14 residues. CDR3 in amino acids: CASRGTGIMDEQFF. Here the CDR3 DNA reads TGCGCCAGCCGCGGGACAGGGATTATGGATGAGCAGTTCTTC.

The chain carries TRBV19 and TRBJ2-1; the D gene is possibly TRBD2 (5 bases). Germline CDR1 and CDR2: LNHDA and SQIVND (reference sequence). Trimming took 5 bases from V and 9 from J, leaving 20 bases between them. The CDR3 length is 15 residues. This chain's CDR3 is CASSLPGLVGGEQFF. The CDR3 DNA reads as TGTGCCAGTAGTCTACCTGGACTCGTTGGTGGTGAGCAGTTCTTC. Full variable domain (rest looked up from reference TRBV19 and TRBJ2-1): DGGITQSPKYLFRKEGQNVTLSCEQNLNHDAMYWYRQDPGQGLRLIYYSQIVNDFQKGDIAEGYSVSREKKESFPLTVTSAQKNPTAFYLCASSLPGLVGGEQFFGPGTRLTVL.

The rearrangement links TRBV4-1 to TRBJ1-1; D ambiguous. Germline V gene data show CDR1 as MGHRA and CDR2 as YSYEKL. The CDR3 contains 13 residues. Trimming left V 1 base short and J 8 bases short, with 11 bases between. This chain's CDR3 is CASSQGGSAEAFF. The CDR3 DNA follows: TGCGCCAGCAGCCAAGGCGGCAGCGCGGAAGCTTTCTTT.

The chain uses TRBV12-5 and TRBJ1-5; D is unclear. Germline lookup yields CDR1 LGHNT and CDR2 FRNRAP. This CDR3 has 16 residues. Trimming pared 0 bases from V and 5 bases from J, leaving 14 bases between. CDR3 protein: CASGLVAGVLDQPQHF. The DNA for the CDR3 is TGTGCTAGTGGTTTGGTTGCCGGGGTATTAGATCAGCCCCAGCATTTT.

The chain uses TRBV27 and TRBJ2-7; 7 positions agree with TRBD2. This CDR3 spans 13 amino acids. V lost 4 bases to trimming and J lost 2 bases; unmatched junction nucleotides: 2. CDR1 is MNHEY and CDR2 is SMNVEV in the germline V gene (reference sequence). CDR3 coding DNA: TGTGCCAGCAGTTCACGGGGGGCCTACGAGCAGTACTTC. Encoded protein: CASSSRGAYEQYF.

The rearrangement uses TRBV7-9 and TRBJ2-2; 12 nucleotides match TRBD2. This CDR3 contains 16 residues. With 5 bases clipped from V and 5 bases from J, the junction kept 6 bases outside the gene matches. The germline V gene encodes CDR1 SEHNR and CDR2 FQNEAQ (reference sequence). CDR3 region: CASSPTSGGKTGELFF. In DNA, the CDR3 is TGTGCCAGCAGCCCAACTAGCGGGGGGAAAACCGGGGAGCTGTTTTTT.

This chain connects TRBV3-1 (or the pseudogene TRBV3-2) to TRBJ1-2; D might be TRBD1 (5 bases). With 4 bases removed from V and 4 bases from J, the gap between germline ends came to 28 bases. The CDR3 is 19 residues long. Germline CDR1 LGHDT, CDR2 YNNKEL (reference sequence). CDR3 in DNA: TGTGCCAGCAGCCCCCTGGTCGGCAGCTCTAGGATTAGGGGCTATGGCTACACCTTC. Translation gives CASSPLVGSSRIRGYGYTF.

V usage is TRBV4-2 and J usage is TRBJ1-2; tentative D call: TRBD1 (5 bases). CDR1 is LGHNA and CDR2 is YNFKEQ in the germline V gene. The ends were cut back, 4 bases at V and 4 bases at J, with 16 bases in the middle. The CDR3 is 15 residues long. CDR3 coding DNA: TGTGCCAGCAGCCTCCTTGGGGGGGACGGCTATGGCTACACCTTC. It yields the protein CASSLLGGDGYGYTF.

V is TRBV24-1 and J is TRBJ2-5; 10 bases are a match to TRBD1. CDR1 is KGHDR, CDR2 SFDVKD, per germline. This CDR3 has 17 residues. The trim removed 1 base at V and 0 bases at J, leaving 4 bases unmatched. This CDR3 reads CATSDFTGTGDQETQYF. Written as DNA, the CDR3 is TGTGCCACCAGTGATTTCACCGGGACAGGGGACCAAGAGACCCAGTACTTC.